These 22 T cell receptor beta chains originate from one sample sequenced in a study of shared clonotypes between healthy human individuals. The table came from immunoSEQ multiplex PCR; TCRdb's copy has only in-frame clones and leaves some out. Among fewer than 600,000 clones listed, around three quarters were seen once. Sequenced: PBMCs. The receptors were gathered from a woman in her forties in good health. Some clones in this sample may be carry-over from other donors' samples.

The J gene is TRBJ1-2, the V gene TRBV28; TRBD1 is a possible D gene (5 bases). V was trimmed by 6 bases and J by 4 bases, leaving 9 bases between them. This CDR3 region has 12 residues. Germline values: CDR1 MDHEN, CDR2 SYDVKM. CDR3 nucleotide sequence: TGTGCCAGCAGGTCGGGGCCCTATGGCTACACCTTC. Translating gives CASRSGPYGYTF.

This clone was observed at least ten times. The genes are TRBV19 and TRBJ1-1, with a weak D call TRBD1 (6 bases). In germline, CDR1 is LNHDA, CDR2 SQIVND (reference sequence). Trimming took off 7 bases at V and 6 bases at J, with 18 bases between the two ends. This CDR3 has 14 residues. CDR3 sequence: CASTNGGGDSEAFF. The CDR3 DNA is TGTGCCAGTACCAATGGGGGGGGCGACTCTGAAGCTTTCTTT.

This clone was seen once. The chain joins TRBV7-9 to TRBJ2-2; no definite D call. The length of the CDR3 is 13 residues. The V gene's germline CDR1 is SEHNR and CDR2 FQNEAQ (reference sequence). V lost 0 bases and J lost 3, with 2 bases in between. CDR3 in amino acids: CASSLADTGELFF. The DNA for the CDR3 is TGTGCCAGCAGCTTAGCAGACACCGGGGAGCTGTTTTTT. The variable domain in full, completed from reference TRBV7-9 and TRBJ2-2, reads DTGVSQNPRHKITKRGQNVTFRCDPISEHNRLYWYRQTLGQGPEFLTYFQNEAQLEKSRLLSDRFSAERPKGSFSTLEIQRTEQGDSAMYLCASSLADTGELFFGEGSRLTVL.

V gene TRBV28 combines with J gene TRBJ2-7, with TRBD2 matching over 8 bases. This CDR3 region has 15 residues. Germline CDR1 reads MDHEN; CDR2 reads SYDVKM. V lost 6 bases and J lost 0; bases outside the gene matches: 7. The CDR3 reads CASRRSGSVSYEQYF. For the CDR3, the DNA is TGTGCCAGCAGGCGGAGCGGGAGCGTCTCCTACGAGCAGTACTTC.

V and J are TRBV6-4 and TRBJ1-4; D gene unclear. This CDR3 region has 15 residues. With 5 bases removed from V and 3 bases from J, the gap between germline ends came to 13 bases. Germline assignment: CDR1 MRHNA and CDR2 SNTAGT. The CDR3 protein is CASSQEGGANEKLFF. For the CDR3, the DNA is TGTGCCAGCAGTCAGGAAGGAGGAGCTAATGAAAAACTGTTTTTT.

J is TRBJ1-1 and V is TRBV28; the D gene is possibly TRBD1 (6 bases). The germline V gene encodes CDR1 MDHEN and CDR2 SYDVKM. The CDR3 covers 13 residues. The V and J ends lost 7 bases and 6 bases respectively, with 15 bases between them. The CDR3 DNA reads TGTGCCAGCACCATGGGGGGCTGGGCTGAAGCTTTCTTT. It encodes CASTMGGWAEAFF.

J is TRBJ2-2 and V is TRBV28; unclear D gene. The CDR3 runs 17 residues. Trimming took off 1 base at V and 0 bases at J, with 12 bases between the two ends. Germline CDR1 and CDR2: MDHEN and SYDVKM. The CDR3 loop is CASSLLFGLANTGELFF. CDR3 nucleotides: TGTGCCAGCAGTTTATTGTTTGGGCTAGCGAACACCGGGGAGCTGTTTTTT.

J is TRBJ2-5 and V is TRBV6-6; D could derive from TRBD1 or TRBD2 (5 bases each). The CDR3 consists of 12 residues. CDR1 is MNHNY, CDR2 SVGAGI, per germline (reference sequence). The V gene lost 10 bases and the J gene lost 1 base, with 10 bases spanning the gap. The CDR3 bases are TGTGCCACCCGGGGCCCCCAAGAGACCCAGTACTTC. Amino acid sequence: CATRGPQETQYF.

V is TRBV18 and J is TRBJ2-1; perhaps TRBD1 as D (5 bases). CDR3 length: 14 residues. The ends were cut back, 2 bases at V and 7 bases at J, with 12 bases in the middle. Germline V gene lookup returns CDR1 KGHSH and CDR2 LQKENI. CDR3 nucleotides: TGTGCCAGCTCACCAAGCTTAGGGGTGAATGAGCAGTTCTTC. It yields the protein CASSPSLGVNEQFF.

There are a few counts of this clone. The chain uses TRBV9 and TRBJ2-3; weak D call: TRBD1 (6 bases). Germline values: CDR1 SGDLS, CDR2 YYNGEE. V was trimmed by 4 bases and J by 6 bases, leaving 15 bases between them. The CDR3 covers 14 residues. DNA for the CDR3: TGTGCCAGCAGCCCCACCGACAGGACCGATACGCAGTATTTT. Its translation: CASSPTDRTDTQYF.

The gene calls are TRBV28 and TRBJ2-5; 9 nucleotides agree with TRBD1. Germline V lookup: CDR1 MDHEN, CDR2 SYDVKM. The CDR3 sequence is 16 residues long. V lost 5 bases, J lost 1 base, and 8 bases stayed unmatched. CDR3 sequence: CASSPQTTGGQETQYF. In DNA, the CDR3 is TGTGCCAGCAGTCCACAGACGACAGGGGGCCAAGAGACCCAGTACTTC.

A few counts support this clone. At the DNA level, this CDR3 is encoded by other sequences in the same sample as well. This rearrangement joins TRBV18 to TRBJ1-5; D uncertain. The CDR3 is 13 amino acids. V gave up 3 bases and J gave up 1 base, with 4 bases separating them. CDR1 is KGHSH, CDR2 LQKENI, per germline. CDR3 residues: CASSPDSNQPQHF. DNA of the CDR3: TGTGCCAGCTCACCGGACAGCAATCAGCCCCAGCATTTT.

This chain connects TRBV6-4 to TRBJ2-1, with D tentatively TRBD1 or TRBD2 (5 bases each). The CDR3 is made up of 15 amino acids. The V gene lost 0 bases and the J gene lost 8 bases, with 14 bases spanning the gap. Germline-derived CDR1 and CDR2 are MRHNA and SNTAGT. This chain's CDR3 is CASSDSFDGADEQFF. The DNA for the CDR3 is TGTGCCAGCAGTGACTCTTTTGACGGGGCGGATGAGCAGTTCTTC.

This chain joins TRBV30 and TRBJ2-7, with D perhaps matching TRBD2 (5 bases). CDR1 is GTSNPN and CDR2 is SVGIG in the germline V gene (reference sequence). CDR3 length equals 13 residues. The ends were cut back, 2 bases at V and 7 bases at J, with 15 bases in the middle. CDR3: CAWSPNGEGEQYF. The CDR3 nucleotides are TGTGCCTGGAGTCCAAACGGGGAAGGGGAGCAGTACTTC. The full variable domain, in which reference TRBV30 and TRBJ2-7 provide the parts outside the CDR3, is SQTIHQWPATLVQPVGSPLSLECTVEGTSNPNLYWYRQAAGRGLQLLFYSVGIGQISSEVPQNLSASRPQDRQFILSSKKLLLSDSGFYLCAWSPNGEGEQYFGPGTRLTVT.

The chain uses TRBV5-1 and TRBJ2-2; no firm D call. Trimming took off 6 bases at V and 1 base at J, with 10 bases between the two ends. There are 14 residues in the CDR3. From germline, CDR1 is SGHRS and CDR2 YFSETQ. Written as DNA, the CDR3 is TGCGCCAGCAATCTTATGGGGAACACCGGGGAGCTGTTTTTT. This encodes CASNLMGNTGELFF.

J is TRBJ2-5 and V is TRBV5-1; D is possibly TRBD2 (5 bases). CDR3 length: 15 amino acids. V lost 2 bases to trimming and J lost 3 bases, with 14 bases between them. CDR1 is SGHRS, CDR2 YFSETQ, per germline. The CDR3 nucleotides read TGCGCCAGCAGCTTTAGCGCGCCCGGGGAAGAGACCCAGTACTTC. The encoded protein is CASSFSAPGEETQYF.

The CDR3 DNA reads as TGTGCCAGCAGTGAAGCGGGGCATGAGACCCAGTACTTC. Amino acids: CASSEAGHETQYF. The chain recombines TRBV2 with TRBJ2-5, with D tentatively TRBD1 (5 bases). V was cut by 0 bases and J by 5 bases, with 7 bases left in between. The germline V gene has CDR1 SNHLY and CDR2 FYNNEI. The CDR3 spans 13 residues.

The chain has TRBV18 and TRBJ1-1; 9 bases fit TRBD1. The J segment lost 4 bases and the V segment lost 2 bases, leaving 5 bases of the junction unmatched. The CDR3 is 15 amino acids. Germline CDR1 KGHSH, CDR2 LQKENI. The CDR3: CASSPMGQGGTEAFF. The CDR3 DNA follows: TGTGCCAGCTCACCAATGGGACAGGGCGGCACTGAAGCTTTCTTT.

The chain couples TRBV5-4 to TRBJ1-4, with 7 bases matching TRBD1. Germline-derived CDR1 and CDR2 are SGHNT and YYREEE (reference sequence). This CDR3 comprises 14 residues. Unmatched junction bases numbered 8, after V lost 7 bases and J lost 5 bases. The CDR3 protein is CASRRDSRNEKLFF. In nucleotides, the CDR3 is TGTGCCAGCCGCAGGGACAGCAGAAATGAAAAACTGTTTTTT.

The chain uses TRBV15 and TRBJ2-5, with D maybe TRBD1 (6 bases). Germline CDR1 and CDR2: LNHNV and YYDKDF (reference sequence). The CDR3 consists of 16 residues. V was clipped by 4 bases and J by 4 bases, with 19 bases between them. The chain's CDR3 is CATSTIQGIGGETQYF. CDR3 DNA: TGTGCCACCAGCACCATACAGGGAATCGGTGGAGAGACCCAGTACTTC.

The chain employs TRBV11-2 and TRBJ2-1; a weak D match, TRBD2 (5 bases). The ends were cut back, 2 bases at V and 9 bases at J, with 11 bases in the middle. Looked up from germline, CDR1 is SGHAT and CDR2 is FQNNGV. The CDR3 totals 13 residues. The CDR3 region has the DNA TGTGCCAGCAGCTTAATCAGGACTTTTGAGCAGTTCTTC. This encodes CASSLIRTFEQFF.

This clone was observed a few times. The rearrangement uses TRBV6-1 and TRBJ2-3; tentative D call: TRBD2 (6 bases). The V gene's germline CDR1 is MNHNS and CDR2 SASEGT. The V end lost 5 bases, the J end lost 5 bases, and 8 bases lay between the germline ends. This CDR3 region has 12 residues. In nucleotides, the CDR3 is TGTGCCAGCAGTCGACTAGTAGATACGCAGTATTTT. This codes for CASSRLVDTQYF.